The present TCR beta chain was sequenced within a study of blood T cell repertoires in COVID-19. The table came from immunoSEQ multiplex PCR; TCRdb's copy has only in-frame clones and leaves some out. The sample has around 140,000 clones; approximately 88% are singletons. The receptor comes from a man between 60 and 75 years old with active or convalescent COVID-19. Sequenced input: peripheral blood.

The CDR3 here is CASRRRDRDVTDTQYF. Here the CDR3 DNA reads TGTGCCAGCAGGCGCCGGGACAGGGATGTCACAGATACGCAGTATTTT. The chain combines TRBV7-2 with TRBJ2-3, with 9 positions matching TRBD1. The length of the CDR3 is 16 residues. Looked up from germline, CDR1 is SGHTA and CDR2 is FQGNSA. The V and J ends lost 6 bases and 2 bases, in that order; junction bases with no gene match: 9.